This T cell receptor (beta chain) is from a study of blood T cell repertoires in COVID-19. Study information: The United States, Italy and Spain were the sources of the acute and convalescent COVID-19 samples. Sources were T cells, B-cell-depleted T cells, or PBMCs; the material itself was cDNA or gDNA.

This CDR3 region has 16 residues. The germline V gene has CDR1 MNHEY and CDR2 SVGAGI. V lost 0 bases, J lost 3 bases, and 5 bases stayed unmatched. Per the original methods: Reference gene primer amplification gave nucleated cell count estimates. TCRdb keeps only in-frame clones here, not all; method: immunoSEQ multiplex PCR. V, J and clone size are those of that table, while D and trimming were read from the DNA. The sample records about 94,000 clones, 80% to 85% being singletons. This clone appeared a single time. The clonotype originates from a man in his 60s with acute or convalescent COVID-19. V is TRBV6-5 and J is TRBJ2-3, with 8 nucleotides matching TRBD1. Sequenced material: peripheral blood. In DNA form, the CDR3 reads TGTGCCAGCAGTTACTCGGCAGGGGGCGGGACAGATACGCAGTATTTT. This codes for CASSYSAGGGTDTQYF.